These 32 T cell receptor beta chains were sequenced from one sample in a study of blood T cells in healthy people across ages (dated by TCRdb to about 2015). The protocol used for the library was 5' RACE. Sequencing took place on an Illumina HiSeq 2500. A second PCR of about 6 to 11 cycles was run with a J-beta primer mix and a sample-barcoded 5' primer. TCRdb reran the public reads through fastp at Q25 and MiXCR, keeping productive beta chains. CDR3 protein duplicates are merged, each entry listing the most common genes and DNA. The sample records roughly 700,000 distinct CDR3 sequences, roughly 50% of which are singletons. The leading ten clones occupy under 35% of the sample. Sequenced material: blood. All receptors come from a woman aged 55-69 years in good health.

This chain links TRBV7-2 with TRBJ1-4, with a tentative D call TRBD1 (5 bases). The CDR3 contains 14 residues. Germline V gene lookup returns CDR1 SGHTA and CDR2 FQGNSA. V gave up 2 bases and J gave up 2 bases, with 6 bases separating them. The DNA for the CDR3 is TGTGCCAGCAGCTTACCAGGGACTAATGAAAAACTGTTTTTT. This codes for CASSLPGTNEKLFF.

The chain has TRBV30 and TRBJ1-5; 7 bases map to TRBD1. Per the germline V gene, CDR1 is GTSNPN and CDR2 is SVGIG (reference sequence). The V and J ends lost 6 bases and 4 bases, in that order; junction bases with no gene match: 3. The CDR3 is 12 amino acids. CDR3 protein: CACNRGNQPQHF. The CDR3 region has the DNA TGTGCCTGTAACAGGGGTAATCAGCCCCAGCATTTT. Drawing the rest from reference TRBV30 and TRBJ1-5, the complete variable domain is SQTIHQWPATLVQPVGSPLSLECTVEGTSNPNLYWYRQAAGRGLQLLFYSVGIGQISSEVPQNLSASRPQDRQFILSSKKLLLSDSGFYLCACNRGNQPQHFGDGTRLSIL.

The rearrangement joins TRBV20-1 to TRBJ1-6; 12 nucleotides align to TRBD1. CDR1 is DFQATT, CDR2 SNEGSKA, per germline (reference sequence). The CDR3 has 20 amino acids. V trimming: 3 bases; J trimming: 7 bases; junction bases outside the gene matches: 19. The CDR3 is CSARGTRGDRGLVRNSPLHF. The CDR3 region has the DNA TGCAGTGCTAGGGGCACCCGAGGGGACAGGGGGCTAGTAAGGAATTCACCCCTCCACTTT.

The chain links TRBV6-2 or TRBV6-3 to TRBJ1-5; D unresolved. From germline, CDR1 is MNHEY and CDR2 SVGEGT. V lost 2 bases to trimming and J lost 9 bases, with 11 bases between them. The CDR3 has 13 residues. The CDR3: CASSYVPDWPQHF. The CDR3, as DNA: TGTGCCAGCAGTTACGTTCCCGATTGGCCCCAGCATTTT.

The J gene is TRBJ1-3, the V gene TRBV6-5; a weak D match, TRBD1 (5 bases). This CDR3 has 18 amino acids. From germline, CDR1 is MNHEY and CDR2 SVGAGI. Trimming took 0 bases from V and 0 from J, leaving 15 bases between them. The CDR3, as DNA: TGTGCCAGCAGTTACTCATTCCCGACAGTACCCTCTGGAAACACCATATATTTT. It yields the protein CASSYSFPTVPSGNTIYF.

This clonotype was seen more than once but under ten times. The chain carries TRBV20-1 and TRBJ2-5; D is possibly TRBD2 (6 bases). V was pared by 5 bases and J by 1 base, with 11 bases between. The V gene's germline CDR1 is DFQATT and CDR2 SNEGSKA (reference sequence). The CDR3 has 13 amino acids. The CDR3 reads CSAPSSAQETQYF. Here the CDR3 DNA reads TGCAGTGCTCCCTCTAGCGCCCAAGAGACCCAGTACTTC.

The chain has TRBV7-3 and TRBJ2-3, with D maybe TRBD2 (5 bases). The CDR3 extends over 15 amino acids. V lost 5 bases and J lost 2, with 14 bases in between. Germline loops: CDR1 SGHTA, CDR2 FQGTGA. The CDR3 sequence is CASSAGIGNTDTQYF. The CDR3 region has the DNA TGTGCCAGCAGCGCCGGGATCGGGAACACAGATACGCAGTATTTT.

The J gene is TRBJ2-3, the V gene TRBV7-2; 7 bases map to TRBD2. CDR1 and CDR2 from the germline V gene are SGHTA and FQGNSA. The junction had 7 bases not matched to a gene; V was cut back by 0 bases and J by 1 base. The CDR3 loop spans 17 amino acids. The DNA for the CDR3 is TGTGCCAGCAGCTTAGCACCTAGCGGAATCGGCACAGATACGCAGTATTTT. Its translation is CASSLAPSGIGTDTQYF.

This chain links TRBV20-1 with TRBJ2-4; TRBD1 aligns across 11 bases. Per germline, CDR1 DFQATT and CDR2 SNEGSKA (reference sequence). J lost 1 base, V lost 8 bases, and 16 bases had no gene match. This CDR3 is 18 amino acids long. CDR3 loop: CSLLDRGQSGWAKNIQYF. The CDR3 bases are TGCAGTCTGCTGGACAGGGGGCAGTCGGGGTGGGCCAAAAACATTCAGTACTTC.

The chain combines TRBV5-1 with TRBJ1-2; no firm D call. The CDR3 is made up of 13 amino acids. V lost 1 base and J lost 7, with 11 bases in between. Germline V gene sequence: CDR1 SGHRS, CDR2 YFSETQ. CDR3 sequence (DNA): TGCGCCAGCAGCTTGAGCGCAGGCGGTGGCTACACCTTC. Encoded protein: CASSLSAGGGYTF.

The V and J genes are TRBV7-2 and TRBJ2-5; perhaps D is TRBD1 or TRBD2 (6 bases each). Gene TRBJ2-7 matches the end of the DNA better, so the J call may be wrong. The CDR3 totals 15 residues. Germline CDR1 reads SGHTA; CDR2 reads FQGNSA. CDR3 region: CASSTRQGRSYEQYF. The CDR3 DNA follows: TGTGCCAGCAGTACCCGGCAGGGGAGGTCCTACGAGCAGTACTTC.

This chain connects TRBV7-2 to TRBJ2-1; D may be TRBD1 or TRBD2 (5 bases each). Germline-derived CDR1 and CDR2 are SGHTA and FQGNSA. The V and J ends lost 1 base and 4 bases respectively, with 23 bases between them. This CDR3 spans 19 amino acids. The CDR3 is CASSLENGALLLIYNEQFF. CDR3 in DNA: TGTGCCAGCAGCTTAGAGAACGGGGCCCTACTTTTAATTTACAATGAGCAGTTCTTC.

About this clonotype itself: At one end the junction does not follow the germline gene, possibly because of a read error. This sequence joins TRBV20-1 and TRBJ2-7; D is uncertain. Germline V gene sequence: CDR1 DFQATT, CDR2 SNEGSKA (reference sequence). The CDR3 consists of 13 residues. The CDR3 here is CSAPGVVMYEQYF. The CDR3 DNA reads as TGCAGTGCTCCTGGGGTAGTAATGTACGAGCAGTACTTT.

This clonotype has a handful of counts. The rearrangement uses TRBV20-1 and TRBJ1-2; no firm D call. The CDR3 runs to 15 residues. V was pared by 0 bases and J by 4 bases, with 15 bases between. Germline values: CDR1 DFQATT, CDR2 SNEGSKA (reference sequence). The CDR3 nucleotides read TGCAGTGCTAGAGATAGGTCAATGCCTAGCTATGGCTACACCTTC. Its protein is CSARDRSMPSYGYTF.

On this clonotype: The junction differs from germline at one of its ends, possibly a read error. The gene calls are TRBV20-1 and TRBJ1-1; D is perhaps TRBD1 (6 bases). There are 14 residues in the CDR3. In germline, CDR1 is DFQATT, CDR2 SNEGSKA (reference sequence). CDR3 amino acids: CSASAPGANTEALF. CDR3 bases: TGCAGTGCTTCCGCCCCGGGGGCGAACACTGAAGCTCTCTTT.

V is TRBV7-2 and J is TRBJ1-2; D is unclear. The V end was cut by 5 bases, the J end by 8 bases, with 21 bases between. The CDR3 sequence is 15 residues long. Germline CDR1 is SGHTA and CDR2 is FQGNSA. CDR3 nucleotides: TGTGCCAGCAGCCCCTCCCAGGCCGGCATGGGCGGCTACACCTTC. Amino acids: CASSPSQAGMGGYTF.

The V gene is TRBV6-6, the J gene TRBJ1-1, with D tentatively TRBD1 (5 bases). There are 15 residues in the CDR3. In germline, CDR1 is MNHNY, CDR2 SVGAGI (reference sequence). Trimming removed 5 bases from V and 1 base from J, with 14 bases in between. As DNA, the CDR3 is TGTGCCAGCAGTACCCTGACAGAGACGAACACTGAAGCTTTCTTT. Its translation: CASSTLTETNTEAFF.

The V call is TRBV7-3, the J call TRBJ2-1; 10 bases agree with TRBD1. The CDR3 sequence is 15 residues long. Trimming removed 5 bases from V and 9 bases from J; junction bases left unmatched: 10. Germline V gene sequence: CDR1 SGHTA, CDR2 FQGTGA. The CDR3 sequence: CASSPRQGALVEQFF. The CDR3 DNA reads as TGTGCCAGCAGCCCGAGACAGGGGGCGTTGGTTGAGCAGTTCTTC. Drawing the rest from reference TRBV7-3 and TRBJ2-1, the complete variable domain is GAGVSQTPSNKVTEKGKYVELRCDPISGHTALYWYRQSLGQGPEFLIYFQGTGAADDSGLPNDRFFAVRPEGSVSTLKIQRTERGDSAVYLCASSPRQGALVEQFFGPGTRLTVL.

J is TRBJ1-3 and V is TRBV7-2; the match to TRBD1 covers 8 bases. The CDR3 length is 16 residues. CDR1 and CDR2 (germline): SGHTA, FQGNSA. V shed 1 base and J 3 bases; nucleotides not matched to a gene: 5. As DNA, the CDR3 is TGTGCCAGCAGCTTAGTAGCAGGGGGCATTGGAAACACCATATATTTT. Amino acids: CASSLVAGGIGNTIYF.

The CDR3 loop reads CASRNPGQRYEQYF. The CDR3 region has the DNA TGTGCCAGCAGAAATCCGGGACAGCGGTACGAGCAGTACTTC. This chain links TRBV27 with TRBJ2-7; the match to TRBD1 covers 7 bases. The ends lost 6 bases at V and 4 bases at J; junction bases unmatched: 9. CDR1 is MNHEY and CDR2 is SMNVEV in the germline V gene (reference sequence). This CDR3 is built from 14 residues.

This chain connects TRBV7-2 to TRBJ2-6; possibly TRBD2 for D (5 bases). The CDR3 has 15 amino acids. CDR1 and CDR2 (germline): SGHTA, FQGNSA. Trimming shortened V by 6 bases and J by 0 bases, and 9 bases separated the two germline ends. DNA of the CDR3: TGTGCCAGCAGTTCAGCGGTCTCTGGGGCCAACGTCCTGACTTTC. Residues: CASSSAVSGANVLTF.

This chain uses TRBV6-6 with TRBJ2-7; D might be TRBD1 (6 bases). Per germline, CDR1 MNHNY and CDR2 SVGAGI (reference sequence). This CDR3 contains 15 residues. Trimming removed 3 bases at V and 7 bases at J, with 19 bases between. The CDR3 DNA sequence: TGTGCCAGCAGTTATGGGGACACGAGATACAATGAGCAGTACTTC. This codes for CASSYGDTRYNEQYF.

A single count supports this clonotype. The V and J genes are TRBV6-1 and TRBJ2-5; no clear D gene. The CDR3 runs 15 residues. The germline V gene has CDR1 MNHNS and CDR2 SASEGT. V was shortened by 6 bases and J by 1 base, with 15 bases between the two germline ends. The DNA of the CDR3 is TGTGCCAGCAGGGATATGGACCCAACCCAAGAGACCCAGTACTTC. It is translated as CASRDMDPTQETQYF.

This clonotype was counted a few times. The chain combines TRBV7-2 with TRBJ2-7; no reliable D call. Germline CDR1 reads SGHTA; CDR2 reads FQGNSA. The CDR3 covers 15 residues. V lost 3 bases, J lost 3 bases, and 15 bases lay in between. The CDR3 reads CASSFIWTHNYEQYF. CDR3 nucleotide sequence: TGTGCCAGCAGCTTTATATGGACCCACAACTACGAGCAGTACTTC. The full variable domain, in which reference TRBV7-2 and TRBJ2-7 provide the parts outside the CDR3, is GAGVSQSPSNKVTEKGKDVELRCDPISGHTALYWYRQSLGQGLEFLIYFQGNSAPDKSGLPSDRFSAERTGGSVSTLTIQRTQQEDSAVYLCASSFIWTHNYEQYFGPGTRLTVT.

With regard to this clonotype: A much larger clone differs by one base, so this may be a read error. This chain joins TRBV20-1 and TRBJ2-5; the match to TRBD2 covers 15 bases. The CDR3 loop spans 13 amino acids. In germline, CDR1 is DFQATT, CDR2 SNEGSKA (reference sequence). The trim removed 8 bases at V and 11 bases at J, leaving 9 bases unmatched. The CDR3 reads CSTGTSGRFGQYF. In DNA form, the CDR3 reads TGCAGTACCGGGACTAGCGGGAGGTTTGGGCAGTACTTC.

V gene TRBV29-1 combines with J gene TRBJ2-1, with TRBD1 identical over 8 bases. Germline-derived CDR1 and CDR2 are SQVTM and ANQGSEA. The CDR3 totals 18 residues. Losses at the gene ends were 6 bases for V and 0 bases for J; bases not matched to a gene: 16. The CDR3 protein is CSVAFETGATFSYNEQFF. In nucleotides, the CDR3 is TGCAGCGTCGCCTTCGAGACAGGGGCCACTTTCTCCTACAATGAGCAGTTCTTC.

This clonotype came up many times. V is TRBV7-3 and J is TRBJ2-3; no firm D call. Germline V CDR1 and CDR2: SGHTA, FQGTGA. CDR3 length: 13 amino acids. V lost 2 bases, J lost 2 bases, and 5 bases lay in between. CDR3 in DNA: TGTGCCAGCAGCTTATCGACCACAGATACGCAGTATTTT. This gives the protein CASSLSTTDTQYF.

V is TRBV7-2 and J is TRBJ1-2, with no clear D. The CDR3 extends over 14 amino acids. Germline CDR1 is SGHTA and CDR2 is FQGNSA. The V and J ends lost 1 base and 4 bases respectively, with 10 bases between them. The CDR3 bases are TGTGCCAGCAGCTTAGGCCAGAAAGCCTATGGCTACACCTTC. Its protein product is CASSLGQKAYGYTF.

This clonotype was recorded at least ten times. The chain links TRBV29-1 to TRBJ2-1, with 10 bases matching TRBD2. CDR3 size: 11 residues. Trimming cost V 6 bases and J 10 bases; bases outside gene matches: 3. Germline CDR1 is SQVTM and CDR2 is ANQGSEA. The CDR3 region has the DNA TGCAGCGTGAGGACTAGCGGAGAGCAGTTCTTC. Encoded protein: CSVRTSGEQFF.

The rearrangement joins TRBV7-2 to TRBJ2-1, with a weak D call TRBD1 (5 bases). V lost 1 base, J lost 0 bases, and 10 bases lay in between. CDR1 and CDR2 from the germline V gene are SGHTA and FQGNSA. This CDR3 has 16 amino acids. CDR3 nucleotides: TGTGCCAGCAGCTTAGACCACAGGATCTCCTACAATGAGCAGTTCTTC. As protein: CASSLDHRISYNEQFF.

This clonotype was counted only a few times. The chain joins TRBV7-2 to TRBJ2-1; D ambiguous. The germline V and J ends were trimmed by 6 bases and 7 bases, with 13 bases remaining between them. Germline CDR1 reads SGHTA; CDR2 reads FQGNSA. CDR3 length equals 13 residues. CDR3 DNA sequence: TGTGCCAGCAGGTACCCACAATTGAATGAGCAGTTCTTC. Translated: CASRYPQLNEQFF. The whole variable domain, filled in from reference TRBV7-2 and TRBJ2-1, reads GAGVSQSPSNKVTEKGKDVELRCDPISGHTALYWYRQSLGQGLEFLIYFQGNSAPDKSGLPSDRFSAERTGGSVSTLTIQRTQQEDSAVYLCASRYPQLNEQFFGPGTRLTVL.

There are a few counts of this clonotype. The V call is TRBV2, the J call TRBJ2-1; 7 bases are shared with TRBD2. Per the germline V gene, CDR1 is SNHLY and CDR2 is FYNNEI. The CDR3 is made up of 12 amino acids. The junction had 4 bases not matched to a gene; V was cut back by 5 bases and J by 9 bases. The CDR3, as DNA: TGTGCCAGCAGTAGTGAGCGGGGTGAGCAGTTCTTC. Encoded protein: CASSSERGEQFF.